What follows describes a single T cell receptor beta chain. Collection occurred without any documented infections or immune events in donors. The data belong to a study of identifying expanded T cells in peripheral blood. This table comes from immunoSEQ multiplex PCR, and its TCRdb copy is limited to in-frame clones, with some not included. The sample has 100,000 or so clones; approximately 90% are singletons. V was trimmed by 0 bases and J by 0 bases, leaving 7 bases between them. CDR1 is MNHNY and CDR2 is SVGAGI in the germline V gene (reference sequence). This CDR3 spans 15 amino acids. The V and J genes are TRBV6-6 and TRBJ2-3; the D is unclear. Material for sequencing was blood. This receptor was obtained from a person aged 18 to 70 in good health. CDR3 bases: TGTGCCAGCAGTTACTCCGGAAGAAGCACAGATACGCAGTATTTT. This encodes CASSYSGRSTDTQYF.